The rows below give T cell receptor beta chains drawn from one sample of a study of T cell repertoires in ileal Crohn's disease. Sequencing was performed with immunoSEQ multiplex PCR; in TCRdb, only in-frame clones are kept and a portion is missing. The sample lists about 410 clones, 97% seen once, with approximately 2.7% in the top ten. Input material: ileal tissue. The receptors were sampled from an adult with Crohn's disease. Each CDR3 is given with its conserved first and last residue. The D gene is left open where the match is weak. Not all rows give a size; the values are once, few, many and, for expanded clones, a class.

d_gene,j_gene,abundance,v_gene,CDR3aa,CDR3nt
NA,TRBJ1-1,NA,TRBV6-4,CASSDMPGATEAFF,TGTGCCAGCAGTGACATGCCAGGGGCTACTGAAGCTTTCTTT
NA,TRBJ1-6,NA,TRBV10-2,CASSAADRTFGSPLHF,TGCGCCAGCAGTGCGGCCGACAGGACCTTCGGTTCACCCCTCCACTTT
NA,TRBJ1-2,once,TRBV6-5,CASSYEGIDGYTF,TGTGCCAGCAGTTACGAGGGAATCGATGGCTACACCTTC
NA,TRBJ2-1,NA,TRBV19,CASSIGSNLGYNEQFF,TGTGCCAGTAGTATAGGTAGCAATTTGGGCTACAATGAGCAGTTCTTC
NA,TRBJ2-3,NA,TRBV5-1,CASSLAGSDTDTQYF,TGCGCCAGCAGCTTGGCCGGGTCCGACACAGATACGCAGTATTTT
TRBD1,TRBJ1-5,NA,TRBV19,CASSTDRGHQPQHF,TGTGCCAGTAGTACGGACAGGGGACATCAGCCCCAGCATTTT
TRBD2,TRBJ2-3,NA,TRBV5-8,CASSLAVTSGTDTQYF,TGTGCCAGCAGCTTGGCCGTGACTAGCGGCACAGATACGCAGTATTTT
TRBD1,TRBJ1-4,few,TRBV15,CATRRGREKLFF,TGTGCCACCCGGAGGGGGCGTGAAAAACTGTTTTTT
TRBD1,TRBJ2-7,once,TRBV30,CAWRGQGAREQYF,TGTGCCTGGAGGGGACAGGGGGCGCGGGAGCAGTACTTC
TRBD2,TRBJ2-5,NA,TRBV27,CASSATGTSLETQYF,TGTGCCAGCAGTGCTACCGGGACTAGCCTAGAGACCCAGTACTTC
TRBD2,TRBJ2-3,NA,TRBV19,CASSMRGGQADTQYF,TGTGCCAGTAGTATGCGGGGGGGCCAGGCTGATACGCAGTATTTT
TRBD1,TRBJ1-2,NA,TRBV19,CASTPGTGGYGYTF,TGTGCCAGTACCCCCGGGACAGGGGGCTATGGCTACACCTTC
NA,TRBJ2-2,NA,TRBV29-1,CSAYNRDRTGELFF,TGCAGCGCCTATAACAGGGATCGCACCGGGGAGCTGTTTTTT
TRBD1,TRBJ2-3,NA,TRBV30,CALAPRQGATDTQYF,TGTGCCCTGGCCCCTCGACAGGGGGCAACAGATACGCAGTATTTT
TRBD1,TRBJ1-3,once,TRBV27,CASSRDRSSGNTIYF,TGTGCCAGCAGTCGGGACAGGAGCTCTGGAAACACCATATATTTT
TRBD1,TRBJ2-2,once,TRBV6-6,CASNSGQGVSGELFF,TGTGCCAGCAACTCGGGACAGGGGGTATCCGGGGAGCTGTTTTTT
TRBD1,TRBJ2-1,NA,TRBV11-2,CASSLGGSGQGRNEQFF,TGTGCCAGCAGCTTAGGCGGCTCTGGACAGGGGAGGAATGAGCAGTTCTTC
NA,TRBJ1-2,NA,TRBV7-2,CASSRGGRGYTF,TGTGCCAGCAGTCGGGGGGGGAGAGGCTACACCTTC
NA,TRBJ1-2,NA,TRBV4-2,CASSQDTGSYGYTF,TGTGCCAGCAGCCAAGATACAGGTTCCTATGGCTACACCTTC
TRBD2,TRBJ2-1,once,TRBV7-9,CASSLTRLAGRNEQFF,TGTGCCAGCAGCTTAACGCGTCTAGCGGGGAGAAATGAGCAGTTCTTC
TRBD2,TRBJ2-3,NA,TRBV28,CASSGGAITQYF,TGTGCCAGTAGCGGGGGGGCTATTACGCAGTATTTT
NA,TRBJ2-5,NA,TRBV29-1,CSVDGATGETQYF,TGCAGCGTTGATGGAGCAACCGGGGAGACCCAGTACTTC
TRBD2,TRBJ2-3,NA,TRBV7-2,CASSLRGSGGTDTQYF,TGTGCCAGCAGCTTAAGGGGTAGCGGGGGCACAGATACGCAGTATTTT
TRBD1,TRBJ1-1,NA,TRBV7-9,CASSLTGGNTEAFF,TGTGCCAGCAGCTTGACAGGGGGGAACACTGAAGCTTTCTTT
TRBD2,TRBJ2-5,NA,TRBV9,CASSPRGGLETQYF,TGTGCCAGCAGCCCCCGCGGGGGGTTGGAGACCCAGTACTTC
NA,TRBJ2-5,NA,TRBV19,CASSKGVFETQYF,TGTGCCAGTAGTAAGGGGGTATTTGAGACCCAGTACTTC
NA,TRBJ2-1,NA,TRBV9,CASSVAHLASSYNEQFF,TGTGCCAGCAGCGTGGCCCACCTAGCCAGCTCCTACAATGAGCAGTTCTTC
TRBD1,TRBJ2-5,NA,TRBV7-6,CASSLDRTGGRGETQYF,TGTGCCAGCAGCTTAGACCGGACAGGGGGCCGGGGGGAGACCCAGTACTTC
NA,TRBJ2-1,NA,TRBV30,CAWNLQLNEQFF,TGTGCCTGGAACTTACAGCTCAATGAGCAGTTCTTC
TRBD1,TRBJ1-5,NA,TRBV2,CASRRDSYQPQHF,TGTGCCAGCAGGAGGGACAGTTATCAGCCCCAGCATTTT
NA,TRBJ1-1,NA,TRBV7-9,CASSLVWGGSTEAFF,TGTGCCAGCAGCTTAGTCTGGGGCGGGAGCACTGAAGCTTTCTTT